This paragraph reports one T cell receptor (beta chain). The antigen is unknown. These data come from a study of shared clonotypes between healthy human individuals. Several immunoSEQ 96-well plates shared each subset's DNA, each plate a replicate. Only in-frame clones appear in the TCRdb table, and some are missing; sequencing was by immunoSEQ multiplex PCR. The sample lists roughly 500,000 clones; roughly 80% were seen once. This CDR3 has 19 residues. The V end lost 4 bases, the J end lost 6 bases, and 27 bases lay between the germline ends. CDR1 LGHNA and CDR2 YNFKEQ come from the germline V gene. Findings and caveats of the study: Owing to a small donor count, the genetic and exposure-history diversity represented was limited.

Sequencing was done on a sample of PBMCs. This chain connects TRBV4-2 to TRBJ2-2, with D perhaps being TRBD1 or TRBD2 (5 bases each). The TCR sequence derives from a woman between 35 and 50 years old in good health. Some clones in this sample may be carry-over from other donors' samples. The CDR3 loop reads CASSPRPPTGRLFAGELFF. Written as DNA, the CDR3 is TGTGCCAGCAGCCCTCGACCCCCAACGGGACGATTATTCGCCGGGGAGCTGTTTTTT.